Below, 2 T cell receptor beta chains from the same sample are listed, as sequenced in a study of CD4 T cells in relation to SARS-CoV-2 and coronaviruses. These receptors' targets are unknown. Unexposed donor CD4+ T cells date from 2011-2018, before the COVID-19 pandemic. The cells were cultured for around ten days before CD4+ T cells were isolated. Only in-frame clones appear in the TCRdb table, and some are missing; sequencing was by immunoSEQ multiplex PCR. The sample carries tens of thousands of clones, over 70% recorded once. Material for sequencing was CD4+ T cells from PBMCs, cultured in vitro. The source is a human donor in good health.

This clone was seen once. The chain has TRBV9 and TRBJ1-2; TRBD1 is a possible D gene (5 bases). The CDR3 contains 13 residues. V was trimmed by 4 bases and J by 7 bases, leaving 14 bases between them. The germline V gene encodes CDR1 SGDLS and CDR2 YYNGEE. The CDR3 protein is CASSIPGVAGYTF. For the CDR3, the DNA is TGTGCCAGCAGCATACCGGGGGTGGCTGGCTACACCTTC.

V usage is TRBV20-1 and J usage is TRBJ1-5, with D possibly being TRBD1 (5 bases). V gave up 3 bases and J gave up 4 bases, with 16 bases separating them. Germline V gene lookup returns CDR1 DFQATT and CDR2 SNEGSKA (reference sequence). The CDR3 is 15 residues long. The CDR3 loop reads CSASRPGYLNQPQHF. CDR3 in DNA: TGCAGTGCTAGTAGGCCAGGGTATCTGAATCAGCCCCAGCATTTT.